The 20 T cell receptor beta chains below come from one sample, sequenced in a study of blood T cell repertoires in COVID-19. TCRdb's table, derived via immunoSEQ multiplex PCR, lists solely in-frame clones and lacks some. Among 40,000 to 45,000 clones listed, about nine tenths were seen once. Material: peripheral blood. These receptors were obtained from a man aged 45-60 years with active COVID-19.

This clone was picked up a small number of times. This chain connects TRBV5-1 to TRBJ2-5; TRBD1 matches 8 bases. The CDR3 length is 15 residues. Germline V gene lookup returns CDR1 SGHRS and CDR2 YFSETQ. Trimming cost V 4 bases and J 2 bases; bases outside gene matches: 7. CDR3 DNA sequence: TGCGCCAGCAGCCCCGGGACAGGAGTACAAGAGACCCAGTACTTC. Amino acid sequence: CASSPGTGVQETQYF.

The chain combines TRBV21-1 with TRBJ2-5; TRBD2, the table's D call, lacks a check against the DNA. TRBV21-1 is a pseudogene locus. This CDR3 spans 8 amino acids. The CDR3 here is CTQEAQYF. CDR3 coding DNA: TGTACCCAAGAGGCCCAGTACTTC.

The V gene is TRBV27, the J gene TRBJ2-7, with 10 bases identical to TRBD2. This CDR3 spans 14 amino acids. V lost 3 bases and J lost 6; bases outside the gene matches: 5. CDR1 is MNHEY and CDR2 is SMNVEV in the germline V gene (reference sequence). CDR3 in DNA: TGTGCCAGCAGTTTCTCCCTAGCGGGAGCCGAGCAGTACTTC. As protein: CASSFSLAGAEQYF.

This clone has just one count. The chain uses TRBV27 and TRBJ2-1, with 12 bases matching TRBD2. This CDR3 is built from 18 residues. The V and J ends lost 4 bases and 3 bases, in that order; junction bases with no gene match: 10. Germline V gene data show CDR1 as MNHEY and CDR2 as SMNVEV (reference sequence). The CDR3 DNA sequence: TGTGCCAGCAGTTCGACTAGCGGGAGAAGGGGACTCTACAATGAGCAGTTCTTC. Translation: CASSSTSGRRGLYNEQFF.

This rearrangement joins TRBV27 to TRBJ2-5; tentative D call: TRBD2 (5 bases). Germline V lookup: CDR1 MNHEY, CDR2 SMNVEV (reference sequence). This CDR3 spans 14 amino acids. Trimming stripped 8 bases from V and 2 bases from J, with 15 bases between. The CDR3: CASASGETQETQYF. The CDR3 DNA reads as TGTGCCAGCGCCAGCGGAGAAACTCAAGAGACCCAGTACTTC.

The chain carries TRBV7-2 and TRBJ2-7; D gene uncertain. Trimming shortened V by 7 bases and J by 4 bases, and 17 bases separated the two germline ends. Germline V gene sequence: CDR1 SGHTA, CDR2 FQGNSA. The CDR3 spans 14 residues. The DNA of the CDR3 is TGTGCCAGCACGACTGAACCCGGAAAGTACGAGCAGTACTTC. Its protein product is CASTTEPGKYEQYF.

J is TRBJ2-1 and V is TRBV28, with D perhaps TRBD2 (6 bases). CDR1 and CDR2 (germline): MDHEN, SYDVKM. CDR3 length: 13 residues. The V end was cut by 9 bases, the J end by 8 bases, with 17 bases between. The CDR3 DNA reads TGTGCCAGTCTCGGCGGGGAGTATCATGAGCAGTTCTTC. The encoded protein is CASLGGEYHEQFF.

This clone is medium-sized (0.01 to 0.1%). This chain connects TRBV28 to TRBJ2-1; TRBD1 is a possible D gene (6 bases). The V end was cut by 11 bases, the J end by 0 bases, with 14 bases between. CDR3 length: 14 amino acids. Germline V gives CDR1 MDHEN, CDR2 SYDVKM. Written as DNA, the CDR3 is TGTGCCGGGACCAGGGGTAGCTCCTACAATGAGCAGTTCTTC. Translated: CAGTRGSSYNEQFF.

This clone was detected once. The chain is built from TRBV18 and TRBJ2-7; 7 bases are a match to TRBD1. Germline trimming cut 5 bases from V and 1 base from J; bases unmatched to any gene: 8. In germline, CDR1 is KGHSH, CDR2 LQKENI. CDR3 length equals 15 residues. CDR3 nucleotides: TGTGCCAGCTCAAGGGGGCCAGGGACATCCTACGAGCAGTACTTC. Protein sequence: CASSRGPGTSYEQYF.

The genes are TRBV12-3 or TRBV12-4 and TRBJ1-4; the D is unclear. With 5 bases removed from V and 8 bases from J, the gap between germline ends came to 9 bases. This CDR3 region has 12 residues. The CDR3 sequence is CASSGLREKLFF. CDR3 sequence (DNA): TGTGCCAGCAGTGGGTTGAGGGAAAAACTGTTTTTT.

The V and J genes are TRBV3-1 (or the pseudogene TRBV3-2) and TRBJ2-1; 10 nucleotides match TRBD2. Germline V gene sequence: CDR1 LGHDT, CDR2 YNNKEL (reference sequence). The V segment lost 0 bases and the J segment 7 bases; nucleotides outside the gene matches: 9. This CDR3 has 17 residues. CDR3 nucleotide sequence: TGTGCCAGCAGCCAAGAGGCAGGTCTAGCGGGAGAGAATGAGCAGTTCTTC. Its translation: CASSQEAGLAGENEQFF.

The sample holds one count of this clone. V gene TRBV6-2 or TRBV6-3 combines with J gene TRBJ2-6; D gene uncertain. The germline V gene encodes CDR1 MNHEY and CDR2 SVGEGT. The CDR3 has 17 residues. Trimming took 1 base from V and 0 from J, leaving 10 bases between them. CDR3 nucleotide sequence: TGTGCCAGCAGTTACTTGCCTAGACCCTCTGGGGCCAACGTCCTGACTTTC. Its translation is CASSYLPRPSGANVLTF.

The V and J genes are TRBV2 and TRBJ2-1; 9 bases map to TRBD1. The J segment lost 7 bases and the V segment lost 6 bases, leaving 4 bases of the junction unmatched. The CDR3 runs 13 residues. The germline CDR1 and CDR2 sequences are SNHLY and FYNNEI. Written as DNA, the CDR3 is TGTGCCAGCAGACAGGGGGCGAGGAATGAGCAGTTCTTC. Amino acid sequence: CASRQGARNEQFF.

The chain links TRBV24-1 to TRBJ2-1, with TRBD1 matching 8 bases. CDR1 is KGHDR, CDR2 SFDVKD, per germline. The trim removed 3 bases at V and 0 bases at J, leaving 6 bases unmatched. This CDR3 is built from 17 residues. CDR3 amino acids: CATSDRQGKNSYNEQFF. CDR3 coding DNA: TGTGCCACCAGTGATCGACAGGGGAAAAACTCCTACAATGAGCAGTTCTTC.

The chain employs TRBV6-5 and TRBJ1-1; 7 nucleotides line up with TRBD1. The CDR3 contains 15 residues. Germline V gene lookup returns CDR1 MNHEY and CDR2 SVGAGI. With V trimmed by 2 bases and J by 1 base, 4 bases remained unmatched. Here the CDR3 reads CASSYGTGENTEAFF. CDR3 nucleotide sequence: TGTGCCAGCAGTTACGGTACAGGGGAGAACACTGAAGCTTTCTTT.

The chain uses TRBV18 and TRBJ1-1, with D uncertain. Germline V gene data show CDR1 as KGHSH and CDR2 as LQKENI. Trimming cost V 3 bases and J 0 bases, with 20 bases left between them. This CDR3 is built from 18 residues. The chain's CDR3 is CASSPLVLGRPMNTEAFF. The CDR3 DNA sequence: TGTGCCAGCTCACCGCTGGTCCTCGGGAGGCCCATGAACACTGAAGCTTTCTTT.

The chain carries TRBV11-1 and TRBJ2-3; D is possibly TRBD2 (6 bases). The V gene's germline CDR1 is SGHAT and CDR2 FQDESV (reference sequence). Deletions cut 0 bases from V and 0 bases from J, with 13 bases between. The CDR3 covers 17 residues. In DNA, the CDR3 is TGTGCCAGCAGCTTAGCCAGTTCGGGGACTAGCACAGATACGCAGTATTTT. Encoded protein: CASSLASSGTSTDTQYF.

The chain is built from TRBV30 and TRBJ1-6; weak D call: TRBD1 (5 bases). Germline V gene sequence: CDR1 GTSNPN, CDR2 SVGIG (reference sequence). The CDR3 totals 13 residues. Trimming pared 3 bases from V and 5 bases from J, leaving 8 bases between. CDR3 in amino acids: CAWRDIDNSPLHF. CDR3 nucleotide sequence: TGTGCCTGGAGGGACATAGATAATTCACCCCTCCACTTT. The variable domain in full, completed from reference TRBV30 and TRBJ1-6, reads SQTIHQWPATLVQPVGSPLSLECTVEGTSNPNLYWYRQAAGRGLQLLFYSVGIGQISSEVPQNLSASRPQDRQFILSSKKLLLSDSGFYLCAWRDIDNSPLHFGNGTRLTVT.

This clone was observed once. V gene TRBV3-1 (or the pseudogene TRBV3-2) combines with J gene TRBJ2-7, with D tentatively TRBD2 (6 bases). The CDR3 spans 13 residues. Per germline, CDR1 LGHDT and CDR2 YNNKEL (reference sequence). Deletions cut 3 bases from V and 2 bases from J, with 8 bases between. CDR3 DNA: TGTGCCAGCAGCCAGGGGGGAACCTACGAGCAGTACTTC. Amino acids: CASSQGGTYEQYF.

The V gene is TRBV14, the J gene TRBJ1-2; TRBD1 is a possible D gene (5 bases). Germline CDR1 and CDR2: SGHDN and FVKESK. This CDR3 is built from 13 residues. V gave up 3 bases and J gave up 7 bases, with 12 bases separating them. The CDR3 loop is CASSHLRAPGYTF. For the CDR3, the DNA is TGTGCCAGCAGCCACCTCAGGGCGCCTGGCTACACCTTC.